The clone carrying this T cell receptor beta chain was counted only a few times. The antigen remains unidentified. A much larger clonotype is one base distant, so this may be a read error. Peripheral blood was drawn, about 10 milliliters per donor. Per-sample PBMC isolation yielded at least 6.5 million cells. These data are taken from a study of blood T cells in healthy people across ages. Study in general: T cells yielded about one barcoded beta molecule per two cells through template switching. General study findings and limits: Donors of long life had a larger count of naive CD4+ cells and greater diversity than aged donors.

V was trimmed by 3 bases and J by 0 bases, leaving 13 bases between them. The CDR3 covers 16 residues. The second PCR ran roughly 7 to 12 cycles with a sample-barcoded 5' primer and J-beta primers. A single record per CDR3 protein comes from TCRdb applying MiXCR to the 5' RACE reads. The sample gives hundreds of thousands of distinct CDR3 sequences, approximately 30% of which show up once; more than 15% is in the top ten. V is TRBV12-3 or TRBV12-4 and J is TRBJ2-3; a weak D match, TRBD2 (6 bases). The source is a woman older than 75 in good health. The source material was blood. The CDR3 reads CASSFGSGVSTDTQYF. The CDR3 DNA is TGTGCCAGCAGTTTTGGATCGGGGGTGAGCACAGATACGCAGTATTTT.